A selection of T cell receptor beta chains follows, all from one sample in a study of blood T cell repertoires in COVID-19. Assay used: immunoSEQ multiplex PCR; TCRdb lists only in-frame clones, some missing. This sample yields some 70,000 clones, of which about 91% are seen a single time; 7.3% belongs to the top ten. Sequenced: peripheral blood. Receptor source: a human donor in a cohort sampled during active COVID-19. Each CDR3 is given with its conserved first and last residue. Fields, in order: V gene, D gene, CDR3 length, J gene, clone size, CDR3 protein, CDR3 DNA. D genes are given only for firm matches. Clone size, where shown, is once, few, many, or a class for clones that have expanded.

TRBV6-4	-	16	TRBJ2-1	-	CASSDLGGRGHNEQFF	TGTGCCAGCAGTGATTTGGGGGGTCGAGGGCACAATGAGCAGTTCTTC
TRBV14	-	14	TRBJ2-7	-	CANLNRVGGYEQYF	TGTGCCAATTTGAACAGGGTCGGAGGCTACGAGCAGTACTTC
TRBV7-2	-	15	TRBJ1-5	-	CASSFQAGSNQPQHF	TGTGCCAGCAGCTTTCAAGCAGGGAGCAATCAGCCCCAGCATTTT
TRBV7-8	TRBD1	23	TRBJ1-4	-	CASSRRIRTGYQGGRASNEKLFF	TGTGCCAGCAGCCGCAGAATACGGACAGGGTATCAGGGGGGCCGCGCGTCTAATGAAAAACTGTTTTTT
TRBV6-5	-	13	TRBJ1-6	-	CASIRGKDSPLHF	TGTGCCAGCATTCGGGGAAAGGATTCACCCCTCCACTTT
TRBV20-1	-	13	TRBJ1-6	-	CSASSGGDSPLHF	TGCAGTGCTAGTTCGGGGGGGGATTCACCCCTCCACTTT
TRBV19	-	15	TRBJ2-7	-	CASTPRSALFSEQYF	TGTGCCAGTACCCCGCGGTCGGCACTCTTCTCCGAGCAGTACTTC
TRBV5-1	-	14	TRBJ2-3	-	CASSSRNTGDTQYF	TGCGCCAGCAGTAGCAGGAATACAGGAGATACGCAGTATTTT
TRBV6-5	TRBD1	14	TRBJ2-1	-	CASSPDRVYNEQFF	TGTGCCAGCAGCCCGGACAGGGTGTACAATGAGCAGTTCTTC
TRBV15	-	14	TRBJ2-7	once	CATSPGEFLYEQYF	TGTGCCACCAGTCCAGGGGAGTTCCTCTACGAGCAGTACTTC
TRBV29-1	-	18	TRBJ2-3	-	CSVAPKRARLGATDTQYF	TGCAGCGTTGCCCCGAAGAGGGCCCGGCTTGGCGCCACAGATACGCAGTATTTT
TRBV5-4	TRBD1	15	TRBJ1-2	-	CASSKGQAYDYGYTF	TGTGCCAGCAGCAAGGGACAGGCTTACGACTATGGCTACACCTTC
TRBV6-5	-	14	TRBJ2-1	-	CASRKTGIHNEQFF	TGTGCCAGCAGGAAAACAGGGATCCACAATGAGCAGTTCTTC
TRBV12-2	-	16	TRBJ2-5	-	CASRLDPGGKVETQYF	TGTGCAAGTCGCTTAGATCCGGGGGGGAAGGTAGAGACCCAGTACTTC
TRBV7-2	-	13	TRBJ1-5	-	CASSSTRDQPQHF	TGTGCCAGCAGCTCCACTAGAGATCAGCCCCAGCATTTT
TRBV28	TRBD2	15	TRBJ2-7	-	CASSSSGLAAYEQYF	TGTGCCAGCAGTTCCTCGGGACTAGCGGCCTACGAGCAGTACTTC
TRBV6-6	TRBD1	15	TRBJ1-1	-	CASTNGGQGYTEAFF	TGTGCCAGCACTAACGGTGGACAGGGGTACACTGAAGCTTTCTTT
TRBV19	-	14	TRBJ2-3	-	CASRMAGTTDTQYF	TGTGCCAGTCGGATGGCGGGAACCACAGATACGCAGTATTTT
TRBV7-6	TRBD1	16	TRBJ2-1	-	CASSSRDRGLGDEQFF	TGTGCCAGCAGCTCAAGGGACAGGGGCCTGGGGGATGAGCAGTTCTTC
TRBV27	TRBD1	15	TRBJ2-7	-	CASSSLRDRTYEQYF	TGTGCCAGCAGTTCCCTCCGGGACAGAACCTACGAGCAGTACTTC
TRBV2	TRBD2	15	TRBJ2-5	-	CASSLRGGGQETQYF	TGTGCCAGCAGTCTGCGGGGGGGCGGGCAAGAGACCCAGTACTTC
TRBV3-1/TRBV3-2	-	14	TRBJ2-5	-	CASSQGNGQETQYF	TGTGCCAGCAGCCAAGGTAACGGTCAAGAGACCCAGTACTTC
TRBV6-6	TRBD1	11	TRBJ1-1	-	CASSLQGGAFF	TGTGCCAGCAGTCTACAGGGGGGAGCTTTCTTT
TRBV3-1/TRBV3-2	TRBD1	15	TRBJ1-4	-	CASSQDRGAGEKLFF	TGTGCCAGCAGCCAGGACAGGGGAGCGGGTGAAAAACTGTTTTTT
TRBV30	TRBD2	15	TRBJ2-1	-	CAWSEGGSRANEQFF	TGTGCCTGGAGTGAAGGCGGGAGTCGGGCCAATGAGCAGTTCTTC
TRBV19	-	12	TRBJ1-3	once	CASKQDRNTIYF	TGTGCCAGTAAACAGGACAGAAACACCATATATTTT
TRBV10-1	TRBD1	14	TRBJ1-2	-	CASRCLTGGVGYTF	TGCGCCAGCAGGTGTCTAACAGGGGGCGTAGGCTACACCTTC
TRBV6-5	TRBD1	13	TRBJ1-4	-	CASRQGAVEKLFF	TGTGCCAGCAGACAGGGGGCGGTTGAAAAACTGTTTTTT
TRBV28	-	16	TRBJ1-5	-	CASSTQTGGGNQPQHF	TGTGCCAGCAGTACTCAGACAGGAGGCGGCAATCAGCCCCAGCATTTT
TRBV5-1	-	13	TRBJ2-5	-	CASSFNPGETQYF	TGCGCCAGCAGCTTTAACCCGGGGGAGACCCAGTACTTC
TRBV6-1	-	16	TRBJ1-5	once	CASSESPGGGNQPQHF	TGTGCCAGCAGTGAATCCCCAGGCGGAGGAAATCAGCCCCAGCATTTT
TRBV29-1	-	14	TRBJ1-5	few	CSVREPNSNQPQHF	TGCAGCGTTCGCGAACCCAATAGCAATCAGCCCCAGCATTTT
TRBV27	TRBD1	15	TRBJ1-5	-	CAIRSGTGGPQPQHF	TGTGCCATCAGGAGTGGGACAGGGGGACCTCAGCCCCAGCATTTT
TRBV19	TRBD1	14	TRBJ2-2	few	CASSLTGATGELFF	TGTGCCAGTAGTCTGACAGGGGCCACCGGGGAGCTGTTTTTT
TRBV6-6	-	14	TRBJ1-2	-	CASRPLDSPYGYTF	TGTGCCAGCAGACCTCTAGACAGCCCCTATGGCTACACCTTC
TRBV10-3	TRBD1	14	TRBJ1-6	-	CAISSGGSDSPLHF	TGTGCCATCTCTTCAGGGGGCTCGGATTCACCCCTCCACTTT
TRBV3-1/TRBV3-2	TRBD2	16	TRBJ2-1	-	CASSQVLATSYNEQFF	TGTGCCAGCAGCCAAGTACTAGCGACGTCCTACAATGAGCAGTTCTTC
TRBV25-1	-	15	TRBJ2-5	-	CASSPPGQAGETQYF	TGTGCCAGCAGTCCTCCGGGACAAGCGGGGGAGACCCAGTACTTC
TRBV4-3	TRBD1	16	TRBJ2-2	few	CASSPSGTGSTGELFF	TGCGCCAGCAGCCCTTCCGGGACAGGGTCCACCGGGGAGCTGTTTTTT
TRBV3-1/TRBV3-2	-	14	TRBJ1-4	-	CASNSAATNEKLFF	TGTGCCAGCAATTCCGCGGCAACTAATGAAAAACTGTTTTTT
TRBV28	-	15	TRBJ1-6	-	CASSEQGRGRSPLHF	TGTGCCAGCAGCGAACAGGGACGGGGCCGTTCACCCCTCCACTTT
TRBV11-2	-	17	TRBJ2-1	-	CASSLVGWGVSYNEQFF	TGTGCCAGCAGCTTAGTGGGATGGGGGGTCTCCTACAATGAGCAGTTCTTC
TRBV5-6	-	16	TRBJ2-7	-	CASSPGTGVPSYEQYF	TGTGCCAGCAGCCCGGGGACGGGAGTACCCTCCTACGAGCAGTACTTC
TRBV28	TRBD1	18	TRBJ2-4	once	CASSLTGQGTLAKNIQYF	TGTGCCAGCAGTTTAACGGGACAGGGGACCCTAGCCAAAAACATTCAGTACTTC
TRBV7-9	-	16	TRBJ2-5	-	CASSLVAGDTRETQYF	TGTGCCAGCAGCTTAGTGGCGGGGGACACCAGAGAGACCCAGTACTTC
TRBV28	TRBD2	16	TRBJ2-1	-	CASSKLAGGPGNEQFF	TGTGCCAGCAGTAAACTAGCGGGAGGGCCGGGCAATGAGCAGTTCTTC
TRBV4-1	TRBD2	16	TRBJ2-1	-	CASSPLAGSFGNEQFF	TGCGCCAGCAGCCCTCTAGCGGGAAGCTTTGGCAATGAGCAGTTCTTC
TRBV4-3	-	17	TRBJ1-1	-	CASSQEWIGRVNTEAFF	TGCGCCAGCAGCCAAGAATGGATTGGCAGGGTGAACACTGAAGCTTTCTTT
TRBV7-2	-	14	TRBJ1-1	-	CASSLLGGNTEAFF	TGTGCCAGCAGCTTACTAGGCGGGAACACTGAAGCTTTCTTT
TRBV7-9	-	13	TRBJ2-5	-	CASSLGLVETQYF	TGTGCCAGCAGCTTAGGGCTAGTGGAGACCCAGTACTTC
TRBV6-2/TRBV6-3	-	13	TRBJ2-2	few	CASSGQNTGELFF	TGTGCCAGCAGTGGACAGAACACCGGGGAGCTGTTTTTT
TRBV28	-	15	TRBJ2-7	-	CASKGGGAGKYEQYF	TGTGCCAGCAAGGGTGGCGGGGCCGGTAAGTACGAGCAGTACTTC
TRBV6-6	-	11	TRBJ1-1	-	CASRQTPEAFF	TGTGCCAGCAGACAAACGCCTGAAGCTTTCTTT
TRBV6-1	-	14	TRBJ1-1	-	CASSEAAARTEAFF	TGTGCCAGCAGTGAAGCAGCGGCGCGCACTGAAGCTTTCTTT
TRBV10-3	TRBD2	15	TRBJ2-2	-	CAINPRTSGTGELFF	TGTGCCATCAATCCCCGGACTAGCGGGACCGGGGAGCTGTTTTTT
TRBV6-5	-	11	TRBJ2-3	-	CASSYSGKQYF	TGTGCCAGCAGTTACTCGGGCAAGCAGTATTTT
TRBV5-1	-	13	TRBJ1-1	-	CASSPQGNTEAFF	TGCGCCAGCAGCCCCCAGGGGAACACTGAAGCTTTCTTT
TRBV11-2	-	13	TRBJ2-6	-	CASGLSGANVLTF	TGTGCCAGCGGACTTTCTGGGGCCAACGTCCTGACTTTC